Included here is one T cell receptor beta chain sequence, with context. The sample belongs to a study of blood T cells in healthy people across ages. The V gene's germline CDR1 is SGHTA and CDR2 FQGNSA. This CDR3 comprises 16 residues. The V end lost 3 bases, the J end lost 6 bases, and 20 bases lay between the germline ends. Combining a sample-barcoded 5' primer with a J-beta primer mix, a second PCR ran for about 7 to 12 cycles. From the 5' RACE reads, TCRdb called clonotypes with MiXCR, one entry per CDR3 protein. The profile shows hundreds of thousands of distinct CDR3 sequences, about 52% of them singletons.

This chain joins TRBV7-2 and TRBJ1-2, with D possibly matching TRBD1 (5 bases). Sequencing input: blood. This receptor was identified in a woman in her sixties or seventies in good health. The CDR3 nucleotides are TGTGCCAGCAGCTTCCTCGGGGGAAAGGGATCTAATGGCTACACCTTC. Translation: CASSFLGGKGSNGYTF.